The present T cell receptor (beta chain) was sequenced within a study of CD8 T cells in Susac syndrome. CD8+ and CD4+ T cells from blood underwent TCR beta sequencing. After extraction with the RNeasy kit, 0.5 to 1 ug of the RNA was reverse transcribed using random hexamers. Amplification of the TCR beta CDR3 was carried out by immunoSEQ multiplex PCR, which spanned a total of 54 Vbeta and 13 Jbeta segments. One entry per CDR3 protein, called by TCRdb with MiXCR from the immunoSEQ multiplex PCR reads. The sample shows 150,000 to 160,000 distinct CDR3 sequences, around 95% of them seen only once. This clonotype was seen just once. The V and J ends lost 3 bases and 3 bases respectively, with 12 bases between them. Germline CDR1 reads SQVTM; CDR2 reads ANQGSEA. The CDR3 sequence is 13 residues long.

The sample comprised CD8+ T cells from PBMCs. The chain combines TRBV29-1 with TRBJ2-7; D gene ambiguous. This clonotype was obtained from a human donor with multiple sclerosis. The CDR3 sequence is CSVEVSARYEQYF. The CDR3 DNA reads as TGCAGCGTTGAGGTCTCCGCGCGCTACGAGCAGTACTTC.